Described below is a single TCR beta chain sequence and its context. Its specificity is unknown. The CDR3 length is 12 residues. Germline values: CDR1 PRHDT, CDR2 FYEKMQ (reference sequence). The V end lost 5 bases, the J end lost 4 bases, and 9 bases lay between the germline ends. The data belong to a study of post-analysis software for immune sequencing data. Whole-study context: Recorded disease courses covered relapsing-remitting, secondary progressive and progressive-relapsing multiple sclerosis. Some patients had no subtype annotation.

Unique molecular identifiers were carried by the TCR beta cDNA libraries. Each batch of about 0.9 to 10 million T cells produced 450,000 to 500,000 cDNA molecules. TCRdb used MiXCR to reprocess the PCR reads, holding one entry per CDR3 protein. The sample has about 770,000 distinct CDR3 sequences, about 43% seen once. Study conclusions and caveats: Significantly decreased normalized Chao1 diversity was recorded for multiple sclerosis patients relative to controls. Relative to controls, patients had a few TRBV segments at higher frequency, with TRBV5-6, TRBV5-1 and TRBV20-1 among these. By F measure, strong co-clustering occurred among samples prepared in the same batch.

Sequenced material: blood. This TCR was recovered from a girl between 5 and 17 years old with multiple sclerosis. This sequence joins TRBV13 and TRBJ2-7; D is unclear. The CDR3 DNA is TGTGCCAGCAGCGCAACGGAGTACGAGCAGTACTTC. Amino acid sequence: CASSATEYEQYF.